A selection of T cell receptor beta chains follows, all from one sample in a study of T cell responses to AZD1222 COVID-19 vaccine. The method was immunoSEQ multiplex PCR; TCRdb's version includes in-frame clones alone and lacks a portion of them. The profile covers roughly 190,000 clones, with 92% appearing a single time and 1% to 1.5% taken by the ten largest. This sample comprised peripheral blood, obtained on day 0 of AZD1222 vaccination. These receptors all come from an adult in good health. Each CDR3 is given with its conserved first and last residue. The D gene is left open where the match is weak. Size tells how often a clone was seen (once, few, many) or the class of an expanded clone, and some rows leave it out.

clone_size | d_call | cdr3_length | j_call | v_call | cdr3_nt | cdr3_aa
NA | NA | 14 | TRBJ2-6 | TRBV20-1 | TGCAGTGCTAGTGCACAGACTGGGGCCAACGTCCTGACTTTC | CSASAQTGANVLTF
NA | NA | 14 | TRBJ1-1 | TRBV27 | TGTGCCAGCAGTCAAAGACTAAAGAACACTGAAGCTTTCTTT | CASSQRLKNTEAFF
NA | NA | 15 | TRBJ1-3 | TRBV19 | TGTGCCAGTAGTATCTTATCGGGGGCTGGAAACACCATATATTTT | CASSILSGAGNTIYF
NA | NA | 8 | TRBJ1-4 | TRBV2 | TGTGCCAGCAGTGGGACGCATTTT | CASSGTHF
NA | NA | 17 | TRBJ2-5 | TRBV7-2 | TGTGCCAGCAGCTTACTTGGGCGCGGGACACCCCAAGAGACCCAGTACTTC | CASSLLGRGTPQETQYF
NA | TRBD1 | 15 | TRBJ1-2 | TRBV9 | TGTGCCAGCAGCCCCCGGACAGGGTATAACTATGGCTACACCTTC | CASSPRTGYNYGYTF
NA | TRBD2 | 16 | TRBJ2-3 | TRBV27 | TGTGCCAGCAGACCACGACTAGCGGGGGGACCAGATACGCAGTATTTT | CASRPRLAGGPDTQYF
NA | NA | 13 | TRBJ1-3 | TRBV2 | TGTGCCAGCAGGAAGAGTCCGGGAAACACCATATATTTT | CASRKSPGNTIYF
NA | NA | 12 | TRBJ2-7 | TRBV5-4 | TGTGCCAGCAGCTCTCGGGGCTACGAGCAGTACTTC | CASSSRGYEQYF
NA | NA | 14 | TRBJ1-5 | TRBV28 | TGTGCCGCCGGGAAGTCTGGGGTGGAGCAGCCCCAGCATTTT | CAAGKSGVEQPQHF
NA | NA | 13 | TRBJ2-5 | TRBV19 | TGTGCCAGTAGTTTCCAGGAGCAAGAGACCCAGTACTTC | CASSFQEQETQYF
NA | NA | 11 | TRBJ1-2 | TRBV29-1 | TGCAGCGGGGAAGGGAACTATGGCTACACCTTC | CSGEGNYGYTF
NA | TRBD1 | 13 | TRBJ1-2 | TRBV2 | TGTGCCAGCAGGGAAACAGGGGAATACGGCTACACCTTC | CASRETGEYGYTF
NA | TRBD1 | 13 | TRBJ1-2 | TRBV6-2/TRBV6-3 | TGTGCCAGCAGTCGGGGGACAGGGTCTGGCTACACCTTC | CASSRGTGSGYTF
NA | NA | 11 | TRBJ1-1 | TRBV6-2/TRBV6-3 | TGTGCCAGCAGTTATAAGGCAGAAGCTTTCTTT | CASSYKAEAFF
NA | TRBD1 | 15 | TRBJ2-7 | TRBV7-6 | TGTGCCAGCAGCTTAAGTCCGAGACAGGGGGGCGAGCAGTACTTC | CASSLSPRQGGEQYF
NA | TRBD1 | 15 | TRBJ1-5 | TRBV19 | TGTGCCAGTAGTAGAGGGACAGGTAGCAATCAGCCCCAGCATTTT | CASSRGTGSNQPQHF
NA | NA | 14 | TRBJ2-3 | TRBV18 | TGTGCCAGCTCACCACCTGTGGCGGCCGATACGCAGTATTTT | CASSPPVAADTQYF
NA | NA | 16 | TRBJ1-4 | TRBV4-3 | TGCGCCAGCAGCCAGGCCGTTCCTTTGGGCCGAGGGGAACTGTTTTTT | CASSQAVPLGRGELFF
NA | NA | 15 | TRBJ1-2 | TRBV18 | TGTGCCAGCTCGGAGAGGGATCCGGCTAACTATGGCTACACCTTC | CASSERDPANYGYTF
NA | TRBD1 | 15 | TRBJ2-7 | TRBV6-2/TRBV6-3 | TGTGCCAGCAGTTCCCGGACAGGGAATCCCTACGAGCAGTACTTC | CASSSRTGNPYEQYF
once | TRBD2 | 15 | TRBJ2-1 | TRBV6-5 | TGTGCCAGCAGTTACTTAAGCGGGGATTCTCGAGAGCAGTTCTTC | CASSYLSGDSREQFF
NA | TRBD1 | 15 | TRBJ1-6 | TRBV5-1 | TGCGCCAGCCGAATTCGACAGGGGGGTAATTCACCCCTCCACTTT | CASRIRQGGNSPLHF
NA | TRBD1 | 19 | TRBJ2-7 | TRBV4-3 | TGCGCCAGCAGCCAAGGAGTCGGCACAGGGGGGTTGAGGGGCTACGAGCAGTACTTC | CASSQGVGTGGLRGYEQYF
once | NA | 15 | TRBJ2-1 | TRBV5-4 | TGTGCCAGCAGCTCTCCTGATCGGTCCTACAATGAGCAGTTCTTC | CASSSPDRSYNEQFF
NA | NA | 13 | TRBJ2-7 | TRBV4-3 | TGCGCCAGCAGCCAAGTCCCTGGCTACGAGCAGTACTTC | CASSQVPGYEQYF
NA | NA | 12 | TRBJ1-1 | TRBV6-5 | TGTGCCAGTAGCCTTACAGGAGGAGAAGCTTTCTTT | CASSLTGGEAFF
once | NA | 14 | TRBJ1-3 | TRBV7-9 | TGTGCCAGCAGCAGTGGACAGACTGGAAACACCATATATTTT | CASSSGQTGNTIYF
NA | NA | 13 | TRBJ1-5 | TRBV30 | TGTGCCTGGGGACGGGATAGCAATCAGCCCCAGCATTTT | CAWGRDSNQPQHF
NA | NA | 13 | TRBJ1-5 | TRBV29-1 | TGCAGCGTTGCCGACACAAGCAATCAGCCCCAGCATTTT | CSVADTSNQPQHF
once | NA | 15 | TRBJ1-1 | TRBV9 | TGTGCCAGCAGCGTCCTCACACAAGGGGGGACTGAAGCTTTCTTT | CASSVLTQGGTEAFF
NA | NA | 13 | TRBJ1-1 | TRBV7-8 | TGTGCCAGCAGCTTAGCTCAGTACACTGAAGCTTTCTTT | CASSLAQYTEAFF
NA | NA | 17 | TRBJ1-1 | TRBV5-4 | TGTGCCAGCTCCTTTAGTCGGCAGGGGCGGGGTAACACTGAAGCTTTCTTT | CASSFSRQGRGNTEAFF
NA | NA | 15 | TRBJ1-1 | TRBV5-1 | TGCGCCAGCAGCCCCCAAACAGGGAGGAACACTGAAGCTTTCTTT | CASSPQTGRNTEAFF
NA | TRBD1 | 13 | TRBJ2-1 | TRBV5-6 | TGTGCCAGCAGCTGGACAGGGGGCGGTGAGCAGTTCTTC | CASSWTGGGEQFF
few | TRBD1 | 18 | TRBJ1-1 | TRBV28 | TGTGCCAGCAGTTTAAGGACAGGGGGCCGGGGAACGAACACTGAAGCTTTCTTT | CASSLRTGGRGTNTEAFF
NA | TRBD1 | 16 | TRBJ1-2 | TRBV5-5 | TGTGCCAGCAGCTTGAGGAAGGGGGCTAGTTTGGCTGGCTACACCTTC | CASSLRKGASLAGYTF
once | NA | 13 | TRBJ1-4 | TRBV12-3/TRBV12-4 | TGTGCCAGCAGTCTGACGGTTAATGAAAAACTGTTTTTT | CASSLTVNEKLFF
NA | TRBD1 | 15 | TRBJ2-2 | TRBV19 | TGTGCCAGTAGTAGGACAGGGGTGGACACCGGGGAGCTGTTTTTT | CASSRTGVDTGELFF
NA | TRBD1 | 16 | TRBJ1-1 | TRBV25-1 | TGTGCCAGCAGCGGCCGGGACAGGGGTAGGAGGACTGAAGCTTTCTTT | CASSGRDRGRRTEAFF
NA | NA | 17 | TRBJ1-1 | TRBV18 | TGTGCCAGCTCCCCAGGGCAAGGAATCGGGGCAAACACTGAAGCTTTCTTT | CASSPGQGIGANTEAFF
NA | NA | 16 | TRBJ2-2 | TRBV21-1 | TGTGCCAGCCGGATGCGGTTGGACAAGAACACCGGGGAGCTGTTTTTT | CASRMRLDKNTGELFF
NA | NA | 17 | TRBJ1-3 | TRBV21-1 | TGTGCCAGCAGCTCAAGAAGGGGACGAAAATCTGGAAACACCATATATTTT | CASSSRRGRKSGNTIYF
NA | NA | 13 | TRBJ2-7 | TRBV2 | TGTGCCAGCAGTGAAGCGCGGGCGGACGAGCAGTACTTC | CASSEARADEQYF
NA | TRBD1 | 15 | TRBJ1-4 | TRBV3-1/TRBV3-2 | TGTGCCAGCAGCCTCGGACAGGGCCTTAATGAAAAACTGTTTTTT | CASSLGQGLNEKLFF
NA | NA | 14 | TRBJ1-6 | TRBV6-5 | TGTGCCAGCAGTCACGACGCAAGGGGGACCATCCTCCACTTT | CASSHDARGTILHF
once | NA | 11 | TRBJ2-7 | TRBV20-1 | TGCAGTGCTCGGTGGGGGGACGAGCAGTACTTC | CSARWGDEQYF
NA | TRBD1 | 17 | TRBJ1-2 | TRBV13 | TGTGCCAGCCGGAGGGCCGGGACAGGGTGGGCTAGCTATGGCTACACCTTC | CASRRAGTGWASYGYTF
NA | NA | 14 | TRBJ2-4 | TRBV28 | TGTGCCAGCAGGGGGGGCGGGTCCAAAAACATTCAGTACTTC | CASRGGGSKNIQYF
NA | TRBD1 | 15 | TRBJ1-2 | TRBV5-6 | TGTGCCAGCAGCTTGGGGCGGACAGGAGTAAGTGGCTACACCTTC | CASSLGRTGVSGYTF
NA | TRBD1 | 15 | TRBJ1-1 | TRBV12-5 | TGTGCTAGTGGTTACCCAGGGGGCTGGAACACTGAAGCTTTCTTT | CASGYPGGWNTEAFF
NA | TRBD1 | 17 | TRBJ1-2 | TRBV29-1 | TGCAGCGTTGGAAAGGGACAGGGTCGTTCGGGGGACTATGGCTACACCTTC | CSVGKGQGRSGDYGYTF
NA | NA | 14 | TRBJ1-1 | TRBV5-4 | TGTGCCAGCAGCTCCCCGAGGGGTGACACTGAAGCTTTCTTT | CASSSPRGDTEAFF
NA | TRBD1 | 12 | TRBJ2-7 | TRBV29-1 | TGCAGCGTGGCCGGGACAGGGCGCGAGCAGTACTTC | CSVAGTGREQYF
NA | NA | 13 | TRBJ1-1 | TRBV29-1 | TGCAGCGTTGGGGGCCAGTTGAACACTGAAGCTTTCTTT | CSVGGQLNTEAFF
NA | NA | 13 | TRBJ1-2 | TRBV7-9 | TGTGCCAGCAGCCCTCCCGGGACATCTTGGTGCACCTTC | CASSPPGTSWCTF
few | NA | 15 | TRBJ1-6 | TRBV6-6 | TGTGCCAGCAGTTACTTTCTGGGACGTAATTCACCCCTCCACTTT | CASSYFLGRNSPLHF
once | NA | 13 | TRBJ1-1 | TRBV4-3 | TGCGCCAGCAGCCAGGATCATGGAACTGAAGCTTTCTTT | CASSQDHGTEAFF
once | TRBD1 | 14 | TRBJ2-7 | TRBV19 | TGTGCCAGTAGTTCGGGACAGGGGAATTCCGAGCAGTACTTC | CASSSGQGNSEQYF
NA | TRBD1 | 16 | TRBJ1-2 | TRBV6-6 | TGTGCCAGCAGTCTCTATCGACAGGGCGAGGGCTATGGCTACACCTTC | CASSLYRQGEGYGYTF